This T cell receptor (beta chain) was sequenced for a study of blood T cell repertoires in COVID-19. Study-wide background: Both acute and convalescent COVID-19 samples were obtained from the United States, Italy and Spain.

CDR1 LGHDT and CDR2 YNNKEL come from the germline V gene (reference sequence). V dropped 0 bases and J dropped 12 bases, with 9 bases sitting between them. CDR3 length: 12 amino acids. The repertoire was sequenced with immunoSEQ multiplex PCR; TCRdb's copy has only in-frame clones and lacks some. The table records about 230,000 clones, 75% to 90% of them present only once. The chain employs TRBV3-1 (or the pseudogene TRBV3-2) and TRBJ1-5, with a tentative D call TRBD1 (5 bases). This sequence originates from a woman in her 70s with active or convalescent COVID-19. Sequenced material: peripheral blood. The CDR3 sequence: CASSQEGRGQHF. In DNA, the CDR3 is TGTGCCAGCAGCCAAGAAGGGAGGGGCCAGCATTTT.